The T cell receptor (beta chain) under discussion was sequenced for a study of T cell changes during pregnancy in multiple sclerosis. Assay used: immunoSEQ multiplex PCR; TCRdb lists only in-frame clones, some missing. This table holds some 30,000 clones, 91% found once. CDR1 and CDR2 (germline): GTSNPN, SVGIG (reference sequence). V dropped 3 bases and J dropped 1 base, with 3 bases sitting between them. The CDR3 covers 12 residues. This clone was detected a few times. The V call is TRBV30, the J call TRBJ2-2; D remains ambiguous. The sequencing here drew on CD8+ T cells from peripheral blood mononuclear cells, taken in the second trimester of pregnancy. The TCR was taken from a female donor in good health, enrolled as a control in a pregnancy study. This chain's CDR3 is CAWSGNTGELFF. The CDR3 region has the DNA TGTGCCTGGAGCGGGAACACCGGGGAGCTGTTTTTT. Together with reference TRBV30 and TRBJ2-2, the CDR3 gives the full variable domain: SQTIHQWPATLVQPVGSPLSLECTVEGTSNPNLYWYRQAAGRGLQLLFYSVGIGQISSEVPQNLSASRPQDRQFILSSKKLLLSDSGFYLCAWSGNTGELFFGEGSRLTVL.